The 19 T cell receptor beta chains given below trace back to one sample, sequenced in a study of cytomegalovirus exposure and HLA in healthy donors. In the PCR, 60 Vbeta and 13 Jbeta primers were used. Sequencing was performed with immunoSEQ multiplex PCR; in TCRdb, only in-frame clones are kept and a portion is missing. Here the sample spans over 150,000 clones, 80% to 90% being singletons. Sample: PBMCs. All receptors come from a woman in her fifties or sixties in good health and CMV-seronegative.

This chain uses TRBV7-2 with TRBJ1-1; TRBD1 might be the D (6 bases). Trimming stripped 0 bases from V and 1 base from J, with 9 bases between. The germline V gene has CDR1 SGHTA and CDR2 FQGNSA. CDR3 length: 15 amino acids. CDR3 loop: CASSLAPTGNTEAFF. In nucleotides, the CDR3 is TGTGCCAGCAGCTTAGCCCCGACAGGGAACACTGAAGCTTTCTTT.

The sample holds one count of this clone. This chain joins TRBV2 and TRBJ1-2, with 7 positions matching TRBD1. The CDR3 runs to 15 residues. With V trimmed by 2 bases and J by 4 bases, 7 bases remained unmatched. Germline V lookup: CDR1 SNHLY, CDR2 FYNNEI. The CDR3 bases are TGTGCCAGCAGTGAAAGGACAGGCGCTAGCTATGGCTACACCTTC. As protein: CASSERTGASYGYTF.

This sequence joins TRBV13 and TRBJ2-1; TRBD2 aligns across 7 bases. Germline CDR1 is PRHDT and CDR2 is FYEKMQ (reference sequence). Trimming at V came to 5 bases and at J to 7 bases, leaving 14 bases not matched to a gene. CDR3 length: 16 amino acids. CDR3 sequence: CASSSVAGAPGNEQFF. CDR3 in DNA: TGTGCCAGCAGCAGTGTTGCGGGAGCCCCGGGGAATGAGCAGTTCTTC.

The chain uses TRBV2 and TRBJ1-2; D not resolved. Trimming removed 9 bases at V and 8 bases at J, with 19 bases between. Germline CDR1 and CDR2: SNHLY and FYNNEI. CDR3 size: 13 residues. The CDR3 DNA reads as TGTGCCAGTAAGTTGGCGGGCGCGGAAGGCTACACCTTC. Its translation: CASKLAGAEGYTF.

CDR3 residues: CASSRRQLDEKLFF. The CDR3 DNA follows: TGTGCCAGTAGTCGACGACAGTTAGATGAAAAACTGTTTTTT. The chain couples TRBV19 to TRBJ1-4; tentative D call: TRBD1 (5 bases). V lost 5 bases to trimming and J lost 6 bases, with 13 bases between them. CDR3 length: 14 residues. Germline lookup yields CDR1 LNHDA and CDR2 SQIVND (reference sequence). Together with reference TRBV19 and TRBJ1-4, the CDR3 gives the full variable domain: DGGITQSPKYLFRKEGQNVTLSCEQNLNHDAMYWYRQDPGQGLRLIYYSQIVNDFQKGDIAEGYSVSREKKESFPLTVTSAQKNPTAFYLCASSRRQLDEKLFFGSGTQLSVL.

This clone occurred once. The CDR3 loop is CASSWQGAEAFF. As DNA, the CDR3 is TGTGCCAGCAGCTGGCAGGGGGCTGAAGCTTTCTTT. The V gene is TRBV5-5, the J gene TRBJ1-1, with TRBD1 matching 7 bases. CDR3 length: 12 residues. Germline V CDR1 and CDR2: SGHKS, YYEKEE (reference sequence). V shed 3 bases, J shed 6 bases, and the junction held 2 bases outside the gene matches. Together with reference TRBV5-5 and TRBJ1-1, the CDR3 gives the full variable domain: DAGVTQSPTHLIKTRGQQVTLRCSPISGHKSVSWYQQVLGQGPQFIFQYYEKEERGRGNFPDRFSARQFPNYSSELNVNALLLGDSALYLCASSWQGAEAFFGQGTRLTVV.

The chain carries TRBV29-1 and TRBJ2-2, with TRBD1 matching 8 bases. The V gene's germline CDR1 is SQVTM and CDR2 ANQGSEA. With V trimmed by 7 bases and J by 1 base, 5 bases remained unmatched. This CDR3 has 14 residues. CDR3 sequence (DNA): TGCAGCGCCATAGGACAGGGGAACACCGGGGAGCTGTTTTTT. Amino acids: CSAIGQGNTGELFF.

The chain is built from TRBV7-9 and TRBJ2-7; 8 bases are a match to TRBD2. Losses at the gene ends were 1 base for V and 5 bases for J; bases not matched to a gene: 10. Germline V gene data show CDR1 as SEHNR and CDR2 as FQNEAQ (reference sequence). The CDR3 sequence is 16 residues long. The CDR3 DNA reads TGTGCCAGCAGCTTAGGGATCGGCGGGAGGTTCCACGAGCAGTACTTC. Translating it yields CASSLGIGGRFHEQYF.

The chain employs TRBV4-3 and TRBJ2-7; 8 bases agree with TRBD2. The CDR3 is made up of 14 amino acids. The germline V gene has CDR1 LGHNA and CDR2 YSLEER. V shed 2 bases, J shed 4 bases, and the junction held 4 bases outside the gene matches. In DNA, the CDR3 is TGCGCCAGCAGCCAATATAGCGGGGCGTACGAGCAGTACTTC. Encoded protein: CASSQYSGAYEQYF.

The chain carries TRBV6-6 and TRBJ1-2, with TRBD1 as a possible D gene (6 bases). The CDR3 spans 13 residues. The V gene's germline CDR1 is MNHNY and CDR2 SVGAGI (reference sequence). The V end lost 0 bases, the J end lost 8 bases, and 10 bases lay between the germline ends. DNA for the CDR3: TGTGCCAGCAGTTACTCACAGGGTCGGGGCTACACCTTC. It is translated as CASSYSQGRGYTF.

This clone has only one observation. The V call is TRBV7-9, the J call TRBJ2-7, with 11 bases aligning to TRBD2. This CDR3 is built from 17 residues. V shed 0 bases, J shed 3 bases, and the junction held 7 bases outside the gene matches. Germline V gene lookup returns CDR1 SEHNR and CDR2 FQNEAQ (reference sequence). The CDR3, as DNA: TGTGCCAGCAGCTTAGCCCCGGGACTAGCGGCGAACTACGAGCAGTACTTC. Its translation: CASSLAPGLAANYEQYF.

This clone was counted once. The chain has TRBV11-3 and TRBJ2-7; a possible D gene is TRBD2 (6 bases). The CDR3 is 15 residues long. Germline CDR1 is SGHNT and CDR2 is YENEEA. Trimming shortened V by 5 bases and J by 3 bases, and 17 bases separated the two germline ends. The CDR3 DNA sequence: TGTGCCAGCAGCCTGAGGAGGGCGTCGGACTACGAGCAGTACTTC. Translation: CASSLRRASDYEQYF.

The CDR3 nucleotides read TGTGCCAGCAGCTTTGCCTTGGCAGGGGATCAGCCCCAGCATTTT. Translating gives CASSFALAGDQPQHF. The chain carries TRBV5-6 and TRBJ1-5; D possibly corresponds to TRBD1 (6 bases). Germline assignment: CDR1 SGHDT and CDR2 YYEEEE. V was shortened by 2 bases and J by 5 bases, with 14 bases between the two germline ends. CDR3 length: 15 residues.

The gene calls are TRBV2 and TRBJ1-5; TRBD1 is a possible D gene (5 bases). Germline V gene sequence: CDR1 SNHLY, CDR2 FYNNEI. The CDR3 sequence is 15 residues long. The V end lost 2 bases, the J end lost 0 bases, and 8 bases lay between the germline ends. The CDR3 loop reads CASSESGNSNQPQHF. The CDR3 DNA reads as TGTGCCAGCAGTGAATCAGGGAATAGCAATCAGCCCCAGCATTTT.

The chain uses TRBV5-1 and TRBJ2-7; D might be TRBD1 (5 bases). The CDR3 has 14 residues. V dropped 4 bases and J dropped 0 bases, with 11 bases sitting between them. Germline CDR1 reads SGHRS; CDR2 reads YFSETQ. The CDR3 reads CASSRGSGSYEQYF. Written as DNA, the CDR3 is TGCGCCAGCAGCAGGGGTTCTGGCTCCTACGAGCAGTACTTC.

This clone has just one count. The CDR3 reads CASQIGRGITEAFF. CDR3 coding DNA: TGTGCCAGTCAAATTGGCAGGGGTATCACTGAAGCTTTCTTT. The rearrangement links TRBV19 to TRBJ1-1; TRBD1 might be the D (6 bases). Trimming shortened V by 8 bases and J by 4 bases, and 17 bases separated the two germline ends. Germline assignment: CDR1 LNHDA and CDR2 SQIVND (reference sequence). There are 14 residues in the CDR3.

This clone was found a few times. This chain links TRBV5-4 with TRBJ1-2, with a tentative D call TRBD1 (6 bases). Trimming stripped 2 bases from V and 1 base from J, with 6 bases between. The CDR3 contains 13 residues. The germline CDR1 and CDR2 sequences are SGHNT and YYREEE (reference sequence). CDR3 sequence (DNA): TGTGCCAGCAGCTTACAGGGTAACTATGGCTACACCTTC. Its protein product is CASSLQGNYGYTF.

This clone came up a few times. The genes are TRBV30 and TRBJ1-6, with 10 positions matching TRBD1. The CDR3 has 14 amino acids. The V segment lost 4 bases and the J segment 10 bases; nucleotides outside the gene matches: 7. Germline loops: CDR1 GTSNPN, CDR2 SVGIG (reference sequence). This chain's CDR3 is CAWTPDRGGSPLHF. The CDR3 DNA reads as TGTGCCTGGACCCCGGACAGGGGGGGATCACCCCTCCACTTT.

The chain couples TRBV28 to TRBJ2-1; D is unclear. The V end lost 2 bases, the J end lost 10 bases, and 6 bases lay between the germline ends. Germline CDR1 is MDHEN and CDR2 is SYDVKM. The CDR3 covers 11 residues. DNA for the CDR3: TGTGCCAGCAGTTTAGGGCAGGAGCAGTTCTTC. Translating gives CASSLGQEQFF.